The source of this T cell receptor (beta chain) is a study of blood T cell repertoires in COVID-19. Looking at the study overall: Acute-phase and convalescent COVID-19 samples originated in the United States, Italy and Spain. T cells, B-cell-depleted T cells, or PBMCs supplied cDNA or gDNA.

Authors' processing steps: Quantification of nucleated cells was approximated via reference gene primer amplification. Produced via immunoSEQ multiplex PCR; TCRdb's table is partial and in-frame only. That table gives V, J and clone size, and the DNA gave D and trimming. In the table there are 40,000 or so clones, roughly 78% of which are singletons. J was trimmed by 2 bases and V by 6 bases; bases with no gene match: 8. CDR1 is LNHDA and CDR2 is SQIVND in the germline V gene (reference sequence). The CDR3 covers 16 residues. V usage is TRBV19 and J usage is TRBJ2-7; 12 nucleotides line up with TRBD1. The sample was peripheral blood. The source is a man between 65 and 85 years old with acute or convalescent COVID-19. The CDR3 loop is CASSLRDRGPPYEQYF. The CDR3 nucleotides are TGTGCCAGTAGCCTCAGGGACAGGGGGCCGCCCTACGAGCAGTACTTC.